This is a list of T cell receptor beta chains from one sample in a study of T cells in pancreatic ductal adenocarcinoma. Measured with immunoSEQ multiplex PCR; TCRdb has only the in-frame clones, and not every one. In the table there are about 5,000 clones, roughly 88% of which are singletons. Sequencing was performed on pancreatic tumor tissue. These TCRs come from a human donor with pancreatic ductal adenocarcinoma. The conserved cysteine and the conserved F or W are not part of the CDR3 here. Fields, in order: D gene, clone size, V gene, CDR3 protein. The D gene is left open where the match is weak. Not every row has a clone size; where given, it reads once, few, many or a size class.

TRBD1 . TRBV28 ASNTQGAIDTQY
. few TRBV5-6 ASSLEGPGRSYNEQF
TRBD2 . TRBV11-3 ASSLGPSGWSWQY
. . TRBV14 ASRPNHGFGAF
. . TRBV7-2 ASSPTVLVYGYT
TRBD2 . TRBV7-2 ASSLSGGYTDTQY
. . TRBV5-6 ASSRQVGGYT
. . TRBV9 ASAPGDTEAF
. . TRBV11-2 ASSLDRGLEQY
. . TRBV13 ASRLYLDRNTEAF
. . TRBV5-4 ASSPVVSTDTQY
TRBD2 . TRBV7-2 ASSLSPRLARETQY
. once TRBV7-2 ASSPGGSTKAF
TRBD1 . TRBV4-2 ASSQGPGQGQDTQY
. . TRBV6-5 ASSYVGSGNTIY
. . TRBV28 ASSSPPVETQY
. . TRBV4-2 ASSQDLQTYNEQF
TRBD1 . TRBV28 ASSPGTGRYEQY
. . TRBV2 ASSENPDANSYEQY
. once TRBV11-2 ASSLPSNEQF
. . TRBV7-9 ASSITSTYEQY
. . TRBV9 ASSVGRGTDTQY
. . TRBV7-6 ASTWGEGTNEKLF
TRBD1 . TRBV5-1 ASSAGQRANSPLH
TRBD1 . TRBV7-2 ASSTTNTGGGKNIQY
. . TRBV4-1 ASSQTTPNTQY
TRBD2 once TRBV5-1 ASSFAGGIDEQF
. . TRBV6-1 ASSAQGINQPQH
. . TRBV19 ASSMEGGYEQY
. . TRBV6-9 ASSSGTGQPQH
. few TRBV5-1 ASSLHRGAGETQY
TRBD1 . TRBV2 ASSEAGGSYNSPLH
. once TRBV4-2 ASSLQGAMGTQY
. . TRBV5-6 ASSLYGGGDTQY
. . TRBV15 ATSRDTQGSYGYT
TRBD2 few TRBV27 ASKPRLAGQHNEQF
. . TRBV19 ASSSSLYGYT
TRBD1 . TRBV28 ASRPGTGVFSGANVLT
TRBD2 . TRBV19 ASSTIAGKNYEQY
. . TRBV11-2 ASRATTYNEQF
TRBD1 . TRBV19 ACGQGSGNQPQH
TRBD1 . TRBV12-5 ASGLTGGNQPQH
. . TRBV19 ASSSTYEQY
. . TRBV19 ASKVGAGTDTQY
. . TRBV10-1 ASRGLVNRDTGELF
TRBD1 . TRBV5-1 ASSLDRGANYGYT
. . TRBV28 ASSPSGVADTQY
. . TRBV10-3 AISGALTSDYEQY
. . TRBV2 ASSWDSQADEQY
. . TRBV11-3 ASSFTGANVLT
. . TRBV11-2 ASSLGSSYNEQF
. . TRBV29-1 SVELLAGGEQETQY
. . TRBV4-1 ASSQERGSHHPWH
. once TRBV27 ASSLSKIGSYNEQF
TRBD1 . TRBV7-3 ASSKTGGGETQY
. . TRBV7-7 ASSPRPGETQY
. . TRBV7-9 ASNPSGPDTQY
. . TRBV5-1 ASRGEADEKLF
TRBD1 . TRBV2 ASSVTGGKPEAF
. once TRBV18 ASSSSSALKEPY